These 8 T cell receptor beta chains originate from one sample sequenced in a study of blood T cell repertoires in COVID-19. Generated by immunoSEQ multiplex PCR, the TCRdb table keeps only in-frame clones and is missing some. This sample has around 72,000 clones, with around 87% found just once. Sequencing was done on a sample of peripheral blood. Receptors originate from a man aged 45-60 years with active COVID-19.

This clone was recorded only once. This chain links TRBV19 with TRBJ2-7, with 12 bases lining up with TRBD2. The CDR3 spans 16 residues. Unmatched junction bases numbered 5, after V lost 5 bases and J lost 0 bases. Per germline, CDR1 LNHDA and CDR2 SQIVND (reference sequence). DNA for the CDR3: TGTGCCAGTAGTGCCTCTAGCGGGGGGGACTCCTACGAGCAGTACTTC. Translation gives CASSASSGGDSYEQYF. The entire variable domain, with the rest obtained from reference TRBV19 and TRBJ2-7, is as follows: DGGITQSPKYLFRKEGQNVTLSCEQNLNHDAMYWYRQDPGQGLRLIYYSQIVNDFQKGDIAEGYSVSREKKESFPLTVTSAQKNPTAFYLCASSASSGGDSYEQYFGPGTRLTVT.

This chain uses TRBV9 with TRBJ2-3; D perhaps matches TRBD2 (5 bases). There are 14 residues in the CDR3. Germline loops: CDR1 SGDLS, CDR2 YYNGEE. V dropped 4 bases and J dropped 0 bases, with 9 bases sitting between them. CDR3 sequence reads: CASSPGDSTDTQYF. For the CDR3, the DNA is TGTGCCAGCAGCCCCGGGGATAGCACAGATACGCAGTATTTT. Variable domain in full (rest from reference TRBV9 and TRBJ2-3): DSGVTQTPKHLITATGQRVTLRCSPRSGDLSVYWYQQSLDQGLQFLIQYYNGEERAKGNILERFSAQQFPDLHSELNLSSLELGDSALYFCASSPGDSTDTQYFGPGTRLTVL.

This CDR3 reads CASSIGQGSYGYTF. The DNA of the CDR3 is TGTGCCAGCAGTATCGGACAGGGTTCATATGGCTACACCTTC. The chain has TRBV28 and TRBJ1-2, with 8 bases identical to TRBD1. The CDR3 spans 14 residues. V was clipped by 5 bases and J by 5 bases; unmatched bases: 7. CDR1 is MDHEN and CDR2 is SYDVKM in the germline V gene.

V is TRBV15 and J is TRBJ1-3; possibly TRBD1 for D (5 bases). Between the trimmed V and J ends, which lost 1 base and 3 bases, there was a span of 13 bases. This CDR3 region has 16 residues. CDR1 is LNHNV, CDR2 YYDKDF, per germline (reference sequence). Here the CDR3 DNA reads TGTGCCACCAGCAGAGGTCCTGGGGCGCATGGAAACACCATATATTTT. It specifies CATSRGPGAHGNTIYF.

V is TRBV7-9 and J is TRBJ2-7; D may be TRBD1 (6 bases). The CDR3 spans 13 residues. Germline V gene data show CDR1 as SEHNR and CDR2 as FQNEAQ (reference sequence). The V end was cut by 5 bases, the J end by 4 bases, with 12 bases between. CDR3 DNA: TGTGCCAGCAGCCACCCGGGACATTACGAGCAGTACTTC. It encodes CASSHPGHYEQYF.

The rearrangement uses TRBV4-3 and TRBJ2-2; D gene unclear. The CDR3 has 15 residues. The V and J ends lost 0 bases and 4 bases respectively, with 9 bases between them. Germline V lookup: CDR1 LGHNA, CDR2 YSLEER. The CDR3: CASSQDMAVTGELFF. In DNA, the CDR3 is TGCGCCAGCAGCCAAGATATGGCGGTCACCGGGGAGCTGTTTTTT.

The chain carries TRBV7-3 and TRBJ2-3; TRBD2 aligns across 14 bases. This CDR3 comprises 18 residues. V shed 5 bases, J shed 0 bases, and the junction held 7 bases outside the gene matches. Germline CDR1 is SGHTA and CDR2 is FQGTGA. CDR3 nucleotides: TGTGCCAGCAGCCAGACTAGCGGGGGGGCCTCTAGCACAGATACGCAGTATTTT. Translating it yields CASSQTSGGASSTDTQYF.

The CDR3 DNA is TGTGCCAGCAGCCAAGGGGGGCTAGCGGAAACCACAGATACGCAGTATTTT. This codes for CASSQGGLAETTDTQYF. The rearrangement uses TRBV4-2 and TRBJ2-3; D is possibly TRBD2 (7 bases). The V end lost 1 base, the J end lost 2 bases, and 16 bases lay between the germline ends. The CDR3 length is 17 residues. Germline V gives CDR1 LGHNA, CDR2 YNFKEQ.